Each of the 23 T cell receptor beta chains below was sequenced from the same sample in a study of spatial heterogeneity in lung cancer. TCRdb reprocessed the 5' RACE reads with MiXCR, giving one entry per CDR3 protein. The table lists 10,000 or so distinct CDR3 sequences, about 8% of them singletons. The sample's time point: sample taken at primary tumor resection. Study observations and caveats: Tracking of tumor mutation counts was seen in expanded intratumoral alpha and beta TCR counts.

No antigen is known for these receptors. This material consisted of lung tumor tissue, taken at surgery. These receptors all stem from a male donor with early-stage non-small cell lung cancer.

The table lists this clonotype with many counts. The chain has TRBV12-2 and TRBJ2-1; the table's TRBD2 call for D was not verified on the DNA. TRBV12-2 is designated a pseudogene. CDR3 size: 15 residues. CDR3 nucleotides: TGTGCAAGTCGCCCAAGAACTAGCGGGAGAAATGAGCAGTTCTTC. It translates to CASRPRTSGRNEQFF.

This clonotype was detected many times. V gene TRBV29-1 combines with J gene TRBJ2-3; 8 bases line up with TRBD2. This CDR3 has 14 amino acids. The V gene end was trimmed by 3 bases and the J gene end by 5 bases; junction bases not matched to a gene: 7. Germline-derived CDR1 and CDR2 are SQVTM and ANQGSEA. The CDR3 DNA reads TGCAGCGTTGACTCCGGGGGGGTGGGAGATACGCAGTATTTT. It encodes CSVDSGGVGDTQYF.

The chain couples TRBV10-2 to TRBJ2-5, with D perhaps TRBD1 or TRBD2 (5 bases each). CDR3 size: 16 residues. V was pared by 0 bases and J by 1 base, with 12 bases between. CDR1 and CDR2 from the germline V gene are WSHSY and SAAADI. The DNA for the CDR3 is TGCGCCAGCAGTGAGTCAGGGACGAAGGGCCAAGAGACCCAGTACTTC. Protein: CASSESGTKGQETQYF.

Sample share makes this clonotype large. The chain recombines TRBV27 with TRBJ2-2; 10 nucleotides align to TRBD2. In germline, CDR1 is MNHEY, CDR2 SMNVEV (reference sequence). The CDR3 loop spans 16 amino acids. Trimming cost V 3 bases and J 6 bases; bases outside gene matches: 7. The CDR3 region is CASSLIAGGRSGELFF. The CDR3 DNA follows: TGTGCCAGCAGTTTGATAGCGGGGGGTCGCTCCGGGGAGCTGTTTTTT.

In its sample, this clonotype is medium-sized. The chain carries TRBV27 and TRBJ1-4; D is unclear. Germline lookup yields CDR1 MNHEY and CDR2 SMNVEV (reference sequence). V was pared by 4 bases and J by 4 bases, with 10 bases between. The CDR3 totals 14 residues. The CDR3 DNA reads as TGTGCCAGCAGTTCCGACGGTTATAATGAAAAACTGTTTTTT. Translating gives CASSSDGYNEKLFF. The full variable domain, rest sourced from reference TRBV27 and TRBJ1-4, is EAQVTQNPRYLITVTGKKLTVTCSQNMNHEYMSWYRQDPGLGLRQIYYSMNVEVTDKGDVPEGYKVSRKEKRNFPLILESPSPNQTSLYFCASSSDGYNEKLFFGSGTQLSVL.

This clonotype was picked up many times. This chain connects TRBV5-1 to TRBJ2-2, with D possibly TRBD2 on 5 matching bases. CDR3 length equals 15 residues. V was shortened by 2 bases and J by 2 bases, with 10 bases between the two germline ends. Germline CDR1 and CDR2: SGHRS and YFSETQ. The CDR3 DNA reads TGCGCCAGCAGCTTAGGGCGGGCCAACACCGGGGAGCTGTTTTTT. Translating it yields CASSLGRANTGELFF. Supplemented by reference TRBV5-1 and TRBJ2-2, the full variable domain reads KAGVTQTPRYLIKTRGQQVTLSCSPISGHRSVSWYQQTPGQGLQFLFEYFSETQRNKGNFPGRFSGRQFSNSRSEMNVSTLELGDSALYLCASSLGRANTGELFFGEGSRLTVL.

This clonotype is labeled as medium-sized (0.01 to 0.1%). The V call is TRBV7-2, the J call TRBJ2-2; D not resolved. The CDR3 sequence is 16 residues long. Germline-derived CDR1 and CDR2 are SGHTA and FQGNSA. V was pared by 6 bases and J by 1 base, with 15 bases between. In DNA form, the CDR3 reads TGTGCCAGCAGTCGAAGCAGCGTGGGGAACACCGGGGAGCTGTTTTTT. Its translation is CASSRSSVGNTGELFF.

Ten or more counts support this clonotype. The chain carries TRBV6-1 and TRBJ2-1, with 7 bases lining up with TRBD2. CDR1 and CDR2 from the germline V gene are MNHNS and SASEGT. Germline trimming cut 4 bases from V and 3 bases from J; bases unmatched to any gene: 3. The CDR3 sequence is 14 residues long. CDR3 sequence (DNA): TGTGCCAGCAGTGCTCTAGCGGTCTACAATGAGCAGTTCTTC. Protein: CASSALAVYNEQFF.

This clonotype was recorded many times. V is TRBV7-3 and J is TRBJ2-1, with D possibly being TRBD2 (6 bases). This CDR3 has 12 residues. Trimming left V 2 bases short and J 10 bases short, with 9 bases between. Germline loops: CDR1 SGHTA, CDR2 FQGTGA. Here the CDR3 DNA reads TGTGCCAGCAGCTTACTGGCGGGAGAGCAGTTCTTC. Translation gives CASSLLAGEQFF.

In its sample, this clonotype was seen many times. This chain joins TRBV4-3 and TRBJ2-7; 8 nucleotides line up with TRBD2. J lost 6 bases, V lost 0 bases, and 10 bases had no gene match. Germline CDR1 is LGHNA and CDR2 is YSLEER. The CDR3 has 16 amino acids. As DNA, the CDR3 is TGCGCCAGCAGCCAAGAGGTCGGGGGGGCCCGCGGCGAGCAGTACTTC. Translation: CASSQEVGGARGEQYF.

This clonotype has at least ten counts. CDR3 DNA: TGTGCCAGCAGCCCCGAGGGTACGCAGTATTTT. Translated, it gives CASSPEGTQYF. This chain joins TRBV6-2 or TRBV6-3 and TRBJ2-3; TRBD2 might be the D (5 bases). This CDR3 spans 11 amino acids. Trimming removed 6 bases from V and 8 bases from J, with 9 bases in between. Germline V gives CDR1 MNHEY, CDR2 SVGEGT.

This clonotype was counted ten times or more. The chain employs TRBV9 and TRBJ1-6; D possibly corresponds to TRBD1 (6 bases). Trimming left V 4 bases short and J 5 bases short, with 10 bases between. CDR3 length equals 14 residues. The germline gives CDR1 SGDLS, CDR2 YYNGEE. The CDR3 bases are TGTGCCAGCAGCCCCCGGACAGATAATTCACCCCTCCACTTT. Amino acids: CASSPRTDNSPLHF. Full variable domain (remainder filled in from reference TRBV9 and TRBJ1-6): DSGVTQTPKHLITATGQRVTLRCSPRSGDLSVYWYQQSLDQGLQFLIQYYNGEERAKGNILERFSAQQFPDLHSELNLSSLELGDSALYFCASSPRTDNSPLHFGNGTRLTVT.

This clonotype was seen repeatedly, ten times or more. This sequence joins TRBV20-1 and TRBJ2-3; D unclear. Trimming left V 1 base short and J 3 bases short, with 5 bases between. The CDR3 extends over 12 amino acids. CDR1 and CDR2 (germline): DFQATT, SNEGSKA (reference sequence). The DNA of the CDR3 is TGCAGTGCTAGAGTTGGGACAGATACGCAGTATTTT. This gives the protein CSARVGTDTQYF.

This clonotype appeared many times. The V gene is TRBV18, the J gene TRBJ2-7; D is perhaps TRBD1 or TRBD2 (5 bases each). V dropped 6 bases and J dropped 6 bases, with 18 bases sitting between them. This CDR3 is 14 amino acids long. CDR1 and CDR2 (germline): KGHSH, LQKENI. As DNA, the CDR3 is TGTGCCAGCTCCTCCGGGACGGGGCTGGTCGAGCAGTACTTC. Translation gives CASSSGTGLVEQYF.

This clonotype was found many times. The chain links TRBV3-1 to TRBJ2-5; D not resolved. CDR1 and CDR2 (germline): LGHDT, YNNKEL (reference sequence). The V end lost 4 bases, the J end lost 7 bases, and 10 bases lay between the germline ends. This CDR3 has 12 residues. The CDR3 sequence: CASSPTAGTQYF. CDR3 in DNA: TGTGCCAGCAGCCCTACGGCAGGGACCCAGTACTTC.

The genes are TRBV20-1 and TRBJ2-3; weak D call: TRBD2 (5 bases). V lost 3 bases and J lost 2, with 15 bases in between. The CDR3 is 15 residues long. CDR1 DFQATT and CDR2 SNEGSKA come from the germline V gene (reference sequence). Here the CDR3 reads CSARVERSFTDTQYF. The CDR3 DNA follows: TGCAGTGCTAGGGTTGAGCGGAGCTTCACAGATACGCAGTATTTT.

This clonotype was counted a few times. This chain links TRBV5-6 with TRBJ2-1, with D possibly TRBD2 on 5 matching bases. In germline, CDR1 is SGHDT, CDR2 YYEEEE. The V end was cut by 3 bases, the J end by 15 bases, with 13 bases between. This CDR3 has 11 residues. In DNA form, the CDR3 reads TGTGCCAGCAGCTCAGTGGGAGCCGCGTTCTTC. Amino acids: CASSSVGAAFF.

This clonotype was seen many times. The genes are TRBV6-2 or TRBV6-3 and TRBJ1-6; D call uncertain. Germline CDR1 and CDR2: MNHEY and SVGEGT. Trimming removed 6 bases at V and 8 bases at J, with 8 bases between. CDR3 length equals 12 residues. The CDR3 DNA sequence: TGTGCCAGCAGCAGAAGTTATTCACCCCTCCACTTT. It is translated as CASSRSYSPLHF.

This clonotype qualifies as medium-sized. The chain employs TRBV5-1 and TRBJ1-4; D is possibly TRBD1 (5 bases). V gave up 2 bases and J gave up 3 bases, with 8 bases separating them. Germline V CDR1 and CDR2: SGHRS, YFSETQ. The CDR3 is 14 residues long. DNA of the CDR3: TGCGCCAGCAGCTTTCGGGGGGCTAATGAAAAACTGTTTTTT. It yields the protein CASSFRGANEKLFF.

This clonotype was detected many times. J is TRBJ1-6 and V is TRBV5-6, with 8 bases identical to TRBD1. The CDR3 loop spans 16 amino acids. Germline assignment: CDR1 SGHDT and CDR2 YYEEEE. Germline trimming cut 4 bases from V and 10 bases from J; bases unmatched to any gene: 13. The CDR3 spells CASSGGQGDFASPLHF. CDR3 DNA: TGTGCCAGCAGCGGCGGACAGGGAGATTTTGCATCACCCCTCCACTTT.

In its sample, this clonotype ranks as medium-sized (0.01 to 0.1%). This chain links TRBV4-3 with TRBJ2-2; weak D call: TRBD2 (5 bases). CDR1 LGHNA and CDR2 YSLEER come from the germline V gene. V lost 4 bases to trimming and J lost 5 bases, with 14 bases between them. The CDR3 runs to 15 residues. The CDR3 DNA follows: TGCGCCAGCAGCCGTCTGAGGGAAGGAACCGGGGAGCTGTTTTTT. Its translation: CASSRLREGTGELFF.

This clonotype was observed a few times. The V gene is TRBV20-1, the J gene TRBJ2-3; no clear D gene. CDR1 and CDR2 from the germline V gene are DFQATT and SNEGSKA (reference sequence). The CDR3 is 13 amino acids. V was cut by 1 base and J by 5 bases, with 10 bases left in between. Written as DNA, the CDR3 is TGCAGTGCTAGAGCCTCGCGGAGAGATACGCAGTATTTT. Its translation: CSARASRRDTQYF.

V gene TRBV25-1 combines with J gene TRBJ2-2; D gene uncertain. The CDR3 sequence is 13 residues long. Germline V gene sequence: CDR1 MGHDK, CDR2 SYGVNS. With 5 bases removed from V and 6 bases from J, the gap between germline ends came to 10 bases. Here the CDR3 reads CASSRDGSGELFF. The DNA of the CDR3 is TGTGCCAGCAGTAGAGATGGGTCCGGGGAGCTGTTTTTT.